This is a list of T cell receptor beta chains from one sample in a study of cytomegalovirus exposure and HLA in healthy donors. Some clones are missing from TCRdb's copy, which holds only in-frame ones; the method was immunoSEQ multiplex PCR. The sample contains tens of thousands of clones, 80% to 90% of which appear only once. The specimen was PBMCs. These receptors all stem from a young woman in good health and CMV-seronegative. CDR3s include the opening cysteine and the closing phenylalanine or tryptophan. The D gene is left open where the match is weak. Clone size is shown for a subset of rows, as once, few, many or a class of expanded clone.

-,TRBV7-2,TRBJ2-1,14,TRBD2,TGTGCCAGCAGCTCCGACTGGGGGGGAAATGAGCAGTTCTTC,CASSSDWGGNEQFF
once,TRBV7-2,TRBJ2-7,14,TRBD1,TGTGCCAGCAGCCCGAGCGACAGGGCCCGCGAGCAGTACTTC,CASSPSDRAREQYF
-,TRBV6-6,TRBJ1-1,14,-,TGTGCCAGCAGTAAAAACGCGGACAATAATGAAGCTTTCTTT,CASSKNADNNEAFF
-,TRBV2,TRBJ1-3,13,-,TGTGCCAGCAGGGCGGGGGAGGGAAACACCATATATTTT,CASRAGEGNTIYF
-,TRBV5-1,TRBJ2-7,15,TRBD2,TGCGCCAGCAGCTTTGGTCGGAGCGGGGGGGAAGAGCAGTACTTC,CASSFGRSGGEEQYF
few,TRBV5-5,TRBJ1-5,17,-,TGTGCCAGCAGCTTGGACCAGGGATCCTATAGCAATCAGCCCCAGCATTTT,CASSLDQGSYSNQPQHF
once,TRBV5-6,TRBJ2-6,16,-,TGTGCCAGCAGCTTCAGCGTTACCTCTGGGGCCAACGTCCTGACTTTC,CASSFSVTSGANVLTF
-,TRBV6-5,TRBJ2-7,13,TRBD1,TGTGCCAGCACCGGACAGGGTACCAACGAGCAGTACTTC,CASTGQGTNEQYF
-,TRBV28,TRBJ1-2,15,TRBD1,TGTGCCAGCAGTTCACAGGGGGCGAGGAGCTATGGCTACACCTTC,CASSSQGARSYGYTF
-,TRBV29-1,TRBJ2-7,13,TRBD2,TGCAGCGTCGGGCCCCGGGAGGGCTCCGAGCAGTACTTC,CSVGPREGSEQYF
-,TRBV6-5,TRBJ2-3,16,-,TGTGCCAGCAGTTCCCCTCGGGGGACGGGCACAGATACGCAGTATTTT,CASSSPRGTGTDTQYF
-,TRBV7-9,TRBJ1-2,16,-,TGTGCCAGCAGCTTACCTAGCAATCCTGGAGCTCTTGGCTACACCTTC,CASSLPSNPGALGYTF
-,TRBV2,TRBJ1-2,17,TRBD1,TGTGCCAGCAGACTCACCCAAAACGCCCTGACAGGGCCTGGCTACACCTTC,CASRLTQNALTGPGYTF
-,TRBV4-1,TRBJ2-2,13,-,TGCGCCAGCAGCCAAGGTTTTTCCAGGGAGCTGTTTTTT,CASSQGFSRELFF
-,TRBV27,TRBJ2-5,16,TRBD1,TGTGCCAGCAGTTTATTTTACGGGGACAGTGAAGAGACCCAGTACTTC,CASSLFYGDSEETQYF
once,TRBV27,TRBJ2-7,14,TRBD2,TGTGCCAGCAGTTCCACGACTAGCGGGAGCGAGCAGTACTTC,CASSSTTSGSEQYF
-,TRBV6-6,TRBJ2-7,15,-,TGTGCCAGCAGTTACGCAGTCAAGGGAGTCAACGAGCAGTACTTC,CASSYAVKGVNEQYF
-,TRBV5-6,TRBJ1-1,17,TRBD1,TGTGCCAGCAGCTCAGTTCGACAGGGCTTTGTGTTCACTGAAGCTTTCTTT,CASSSVRQGFVFTEAFF
-,TRBV5-1,TRBJ1-4,13,-,TGCGCCAGCAGCGGCGGAGTCGATGAAAAACTGTTTTTT,CASSGGVDEKLFF
-,TRBV25-1,TRBJ2-1,18,TRBD2,TGTGCCAGCAGTGGGGGACTAGCGGGAGAAGAGTCCTACAATGAGCAGTTCTTC,CASSGGLAGEESYNEQFF
-,TRBV2,TRBJ2-5,13,-,TGTGCCAGCAGTAGAGGTCCCGGCGAGACCCAGTACTTC,CASSRGPGETQYF
-,TRBV30,TRBJ1-3,15,TRBD1,TGTGCCTGGAGCAAATCAGGGGGCTCTGGAAACACCATATATTTT,CAWSKSGGSGNTIYF
-,TRBV27,TRBJ2-1,15,TRBD1,TGTGCCAGCACTTCTGGGACAGCCTCCTACAATGAGCAGTTCTTC,CASTSGTASYNEQFF
medium-sized,TRBV27,TRBJ1-5,15,TRBD1,TGTGCCAGCAGTTTATGGGGACAGGCCGGACAGCCCCAGCATTTT,CASSLWGQAGQPQHF
-,TRBV18,TRBJ2-3,14,-,TGTGCCAGCCGTACAGGGTCCGCCACAGATACGCAGTATTTT,CASRTGSATDTQYF
once,TRBV9,TRBJ2-3,18,TRBD2,TGTGCCAGCAGCGTAGGATTTACTAGCGGGGGGGCGACAGATACGCAGTATTTT,CASSVGFTSGGATDTQYF
-,TRBV4-1,TRBJ2-1,13,-,TGCGCCAGCAGCCTTTTCCGTTCGGAGGAGCAGTTCTTC,CASSLFRSEEQFF
-,TRBV18,TRBJ2-7,14,-,TGTGCCACCTCGGTGGGGGGTAGCTCCTACGAGCAGTACTTC,CATSVGGSSYEQYF
-,TRBV6-1,TRBJ2-5,14,-,TGTGCCAGCAGTGAATGGAGGACGAAAGAGACCCAGTACTTC,CASSEWRTKETQYF
-,TRBV7-7,TRBJ2-3,19,TRBD2,TGTGCCAGCAGCTTACAACCCACGACTAGCGGGAGTCCCCCAGATACGCAGTATTTT,CASSLQPTTSGSPPDTQYF
-,TRBV27,TRBJ1-4,15,TRBD1,TGTGCCAGCAGTTTAGGGACAGGTATTAGTGAAAAACTGTTTTTT,CASSLGTGISEKLFF
-,TRBV5-4,TRBJ2-2,16,TRBD2,TGTGCCAGCAGCTTGCCTAGCGGCCGAAACACCGGGGAGCTGTTTTTT,CASSLPSGRNTGELFF
-,TRBV5-6,TRBJ2-5,17,TRBD2,TGTGCCAGCAGCTCAGGACTAGCGGGAGCGTTCCAAGAGACCCAGTACTTC,CASSSGLAGAFQETQYF